These T cell receptor beta chains were read from a single sample in a study of OX40 agonist ivuxolimab in advanced cancers. TCRdb keeps only in-frame clones here, not all; method: immunoSEQ multiplex PCR. There are approximately 38,000 clones in the sample; roughly 82% occur only once, and roughly 7.5% lies in the top ten. The input for sequencing was CD4+ or CD8+ T cells sorted from blood, taken in a trial of the OX40 agonist ivuxolimab. The receptors were sampled from an adult with an advanced solid tumor such as melanoma, head and neck, liver or kidney cancer. The CDR3 runs from the conserved cysteine through the conserved F or W. The order of the fields is D gene, V gene, clone size, J gene, CDR3 DNA, CDR3 protein. The D gene is left open where the match is weak. Clone size appears in some rows only: once, few, many, or a class for an expanded clone.

TRBD1	TRBV19	-	TRBJ2-5	TGTGCCAGTAGTTCCAGAGCCGGGACAGGGTTTAGAGAGACCCAGTACTTC	CASSSRAGTGFRETQYF
TRBD2	TRBV7-2	-	TRBJ2-7	TGTGCCAGCAGCTTGAGGCGGGAGTCTAAAATCGAGCAGTACTTC	CASSLRRESKIEQYF
-	TRBV7-9	-	TRBJ2-5	TGTGCCAGCAGCCGGACAGTGAAAGAGACCCAGTACTTC	CASSRTVKETQYF
-	TRBV2	-	TRBJ1-5	TGTGCCAGCAGTGAGAGGGGTGGCAATCAGCCCCAGCATTTT	CASSERGGNQPQHF
-	TRBV19	-	TRBJ1-1	TGTGCCAGTAGTACGTCCCAGAACACTGAAGCTTTCTTT	CASSTSQNTEAFF
TRBD2	TRBV5-6	few	TRBJ2-7	TGTGCCAGCAGTTATCCAGCTAGCGGATACTACGAGCAGTACTTC	CASSYPASGYYEQYF
-	TRBV4-1	-	TRBJ2-2	TGCGCCAGCAGCCCGCTGACAGGATCCACCGGGGAGCTGTTTTTT	CASSPLTGSTGELFF
-	TRBV9	-	TRBJ1-1	TGTGCCAGCAGCGTAGACGCGATCATAGTGAACACTGAAGCTTTCTTT	CASSVDAIIVNTEAFF
TRBD2	TRBV7-9	-	TRBJ2-1	TGTGCCAGCAGCTTAGGAGTCGGCGGGAGGGCCGGTGAGCAGTTCTTC	CASSLGVGGRAGEQFF
-	TRBV7-9	-	TRBJ1-1	TGTGCCAGCAGCTTAGTGGACCCAGATCCTGAAGCTTTCTTT	CASSLVDPDPEAFF
-	TRBV9	-	TRBJ2-2	TGTGCCAGCAGCGTAGAAGAGGGGCGGAACACCGGGGAGCTGTTTTTT	CASSVEEGRNTGELFF
TRBD1	TRBV11-2	-	TRBJ1-1	TGTGCCAGCAGCGCCCGACAGGGCCTAATGAACACTGAAGCTTTCTTT	CASSARQGLMNTEAFF
-	TRBV5-8	once	TRBJ2-2	TGTGCCAGCAGCCTCCAGACACGGGAGCTGTTTTTT	CASSLQTRELFF
TRBD2	TRBV19	-	TRBJ2-1	TGTGCCAGTAGCTTACAGGCGACTAGCGGGCCCTACAATGAGCAGTTCTTC	CASSLQATSGPYNEQFF
-	TRBV15	-	TRBJ2-7	TGTGCCACCAGCAGAGAGGGGTACTCCTACGAGCAGTACTTC	CATSREGYSYEQYF
-	TRBV7-7	-	TRBJ2-5	TGTGCCAGCAGCTTAGAGCGAACAGAGACCCAGTACTTC	CASSLERTETQYF
-	TRBV5-6	-	TRBJ1-3	TGTGCCAGCAGCCCGGGGGACACCTACTCTGGAAACACCATATATTTT	CASSPGDTYSGNTIYF
TRBD1	TRBV4-1	-	TRBJ2-1	TGCGCCAGCAGCCAAGACCGACAGGGGCAGTTCTTC	CASSQDRQGQFF
TRBD1	TRBV2	-	TRBJ2-7	TGTGCCAGCAGTTATACCGCCGGGACAGGGGTCTCGGGGCAGTACTTC	CASSYTAGTGVSGQYF
-	TRBV19	-	TRBJ2-7	TGTGCCAGTAGTTCGACCTACGAGCAGTACTTC	CASSSTYEQYF
TRBD2	TRBV6-1	once	TRBJ2-1	TGTGCCAGCAGTGTAACCTGGACTAGCGGCGCCTACAATGAGCAGTTCTTC	CASSVTWTSGAYNEQFF